These 20 T cell receptor beta chains share one sample of origin, sequenced in a study of molecular identifiers for immune sequencing clone quantification. TCRdb reprocessed the PCR reads via MiXCR and lists one record per CDR3 protein. The sample holds roughly 93,000 distinct CDR3 sequences, around 27% seen once. Specimen: naive CD8+ T cells from blood, with Jurkat cell RNA spiked in. Subset denoted: FACS-sorted CD8+CD4-CCR7+CD45RA+ naive T cells. All receptors come from a human donor in good health. Some libraries in this study had Jurkat cell RNA spiked in.

This clonotype was seen ten or more times. The chain carries TRBV4-1 and TRBJ2-7; D possibly uses TRBD1 or TRBD2 (7 bases each). The CDR3 totals 15 residues. V dropped 2 bases and J dropped 2 bases, with 13 bases sitting between them. Germline V CDR1 and CDR2: MGHRA, YSYEKL. In nucleotides, the CDR3 is TGCGCCAGCAGCCAACTGACAGGGACTACCTACGAGCAGTACTTC. It is translated as CASSQLTGTTYEQYF.

This clonotype was seen ten or more times. This sequence joins TRBV12-3 or TRBV12-4 and TRBJ2-6; D is possibly TRBD2 (5 bases). This CDR3 is built from 18 residues. The V end was cut by 8 bases, the J end by 0 bases, with 20 bases between. CDR3 nucleotide sequence: TGTGCCAGCCGAGGGTTTCGGGATAGGGACTCTGGGGCCAACGTCCTGACTTTC. It is translated as CASRGFRDRDSGANVLTF.

The chain has TRBV2 and TRBJ2-3, with 13 bases lining up with TRBD2. The CDR3 contains 16 residues. V lost 4 bases and J lost 4; bases outside the gene matches: 5. The V gene's germline CDR1 is SNHLY and CDR2 FYNNEI. CDR3 protein: CASSATSGGGPDTQYF. CDR3 DNA sequence: TGTGCCAGCAGTGCCACTAGCGGGGGGGGCCCAGATACGCAGTATTTT.

The rearrangement uses TRBV7-9 and TRBJ2-7; D possibly corresponds to TRBD2 (6 bases). V was cut by 1 base and J by 0 bases, with 13 bases left in between. Germline loops: CDR1 SEHNR, CDR2 FQNEAQ (reference sequence). The CDR3 is 16 residues long. CDR3 sequence: CASSLGSGVFSYEQYF. CDR3 DNA sequence: TGTGCCAGCAGCTTAGGGTCGGGAGTCTTCTCCTACGAGCAGTACTTC.

Only a few counts were recorded for this clonotype. The chain has TRBV29-1 and TRBJ2-1; the match to TRBD2 covers 8 bases. This CDR3 region has 14 residues. J was trimmed by 9 bases and V by 2 bases; bases with no gene match: 9. Germline assignment: CDR1 SQVTM and CDR2 ANQGSEA. CDR3 residues: CSVELGTSLREQFF. The CDR3 DNA is TGCAGCGTTGAATTGGGGACTAGTCTCCGTGAGCAGTTCTTC.

A note on this clonotype: This clone may be a read error of a much larger clone one base away. Likely a read error: the CDR3 ends without its conserved phenylalanine or tryptophan. This chain joins TRBV4-1 and TRBJ1-3; D possibly corresponds to TRBD1 (6 bases). This CDR3 is 13 amino acids long. The germline V gene has CDR1 MGHRA and CDR2 YSYEKL. V gave up 0 bases and J gave up 8 bases, with 8 bases separating them. As DNA, the CDR3 is TGCGCCAGCAGCCAAGACCCAGGGGACACCATATATTCT. This gives the protein CASSQDPGDTIYS.

This clonotype was picked up a small number of times. The chain employs TRBV11-2 and TRBJ2-3; 7 bases align to TRBD1. The V segment lost 4 bases and the J segment 5 bases; nucleotides outside the gene matches: 3. CDR1 and CDR2 (germline): SGHAT, FQNNGV. The CDR3 extends over 13 amino acids. DNA of the CDR3: TGTGCCAGCAGCTCCCGACAGGGAGATACGCAGTATTTT. Translation: CASSSRQGDTQYF. The full variable domain, its missing parts supplied by reference TRBV11-2 and TRBJ2-3, is EAGVAQSPRYKIIEKRQSVAFWCNPISGHATLYWYQQILGQGPKLLIQFQNNGVVDDSQLPKDRFSAERLKGVDSTLKIQPAKLEDSAVYLCASSSRQGDTQYFGPGTRLTVL.

The table lists this clonotype with a few counts. The CDR3 loop is CASSAGAGGLDEQFF. Written as DNA, the CDR3 is TGTGCCAGCAGCGCAGGCGCCGGCGGGCTGGATGAGCAGTTCTTC. V is TRBV9 and J is TRBJ2-1; possible D gene TRBD2, 5 bases. V shed 3 bases and J shed 8 bases, with 18 bases lying between them. The CDR3 length is 15 residues. Germline V gives CDR1 SGDLS, CDR2 YYNGEE.

This rearrangement joins TRBV30 to TRBJ2-1; 13 nucleotides line up with TRBD2. Germline loops: CDR1 GTSNPN, CDR2 SVGIG (reference sequence). V trimming: 0 bases; J trimming: 6 bases; junction bases outside the gene matches: 5. The CDR3 sequence is 16 residues long. In DNA form, the CDR3 reads TGTGCCTGGAGTGTCGAACTAGCGGGAGGGGGCAATGAGCAGTTCTTC. Its translation: CAWSVELAGGGNEQFF. The full variable domain, completed using reference TRBV30 and TRBJ2-1, is SQTIHQWPATLVQPVGSPLSLECTVEGTSNPNLYWYRQAAGRGLQLLFYSVGIGQISSEVPQNLSASRPQDRQFILSSKKLLLSDSGFYLCAWSVELAGGGNEQFFGPGTRLTVL.

On this clonotype: This may arise from a read error, as a much more abundant clone is one base away. This chain joins TRBV5-1 and TRBJ2-4, with D possibly matching TRBD1 (6 bases). The CDR3 loop spans 18 amino acids. Per germline, CDR1 SGHRS and CDR2 YFSETQ. CDR3 DNA: TGCGCCACCCGGGAATCCTCGGACCCCCCTGGGGACAAAAACATTCAGTGCTTC. As protein: CATRESSDPPGDKNIQCF.

This clonotype has at least ten counts. The J gene is TRBJ2-6, the V gene TRBV19, with no clear D. The CDR3 contains 14 residues. Germline V gene data show CDR1 as LNHDA and CDR2 as SQIVND (reference sequence). V lost 5 bases and J 0 bases, leaving 5 bases between the germline ends. CDR3 sequence: CASSVLSGANVLTF. CDR3 DNA sequence: TGTGCCAGTAGTGTACTCTCTGGGGCCAACGTCCTGACTTTC.

The rearrangement joins TRBV9 to TRBJ2-2; a possible D gene is TRBD2 (5 bases). The CDR3 spans 16 residues. Trimming removed 3 bases from V and 7 bases from J, with 19 bases in between. Per the germline V gene, CDR1 is SGDLS and CDR2 is YYNGEE. The CDR3 region has the DNA TGTGCCAGCAGCGGCGGGTTGTGGGGTGCGAACGGGGAGCTGTTTTTT. The encoded protein is CASSGGLWGANGELFF.

At least ten counts were recorded for this clonotype. V is TRBV5-6 and J is TRBJ2-7; the D is unclear. The V end was cut by 4 bases, the J end by 10 bases, with 15 bases between. The CDR3 runs 12 residues. The germline gives CDR1 SGHDT, CDR2 YYEEEE. CDR3 loop: CASSLSQTGQYF. The DNA for the CDR3 is TGTGCCAGCAGCCTCTCCCAAACTGGTCAGTACTTC. Together with reference TRBV5-6 and TRBJ2-7, the CDR3 gives the full variable domain: DAGVTQSPTHLIKTRGQQVTLRCSPKSGHDTVSWYQQALGQGPQFIFQYYEEEERQRGNFPDRFSGHQFPNYSSELNVNALLLGDSALYLCASSLSQTGQYFGPGTRLTVT.

This rearrangement joins TRBV4-1 to TRBJ1-3, with D unresolved. This CDR3 is built from 13 residues. Trimming removed 4 bases at V and 9 bases at J, with 13 bases between. Per germline, CDR1 MGHRA and CDR2 YSYEKL. CDR3 protein: CASSPTGVATIYF. The CDR3 DNA follows: TGCGCCAGCAGCCCCACCGGGGTTGCCACCATATATTTT.

The rearrangement uses TRBV27 and TRBJ2-7; a weak D match, TRBD2 (6 bases). This CDR3 is 16 amino acids long. The germline V and J ends were trimmed by 0 bases and 3 bases, with 15 bases remaining between them. CDR1 is MNHEY, CDR2 SMNVEV, per germline (reference sequence). The CDR3 sequence is CASSLSLLAGNYEQYF. The CDR3 nucleotides are TGTGCCAGCAGTTTATCTTTACTAGCAGGGAACTACGAGCAGTACTTC.

Of note for this clonotype: This may stem from a read error, because a much larger clone lies one nucleotide away. J is TRBJ2-7 and V is TRBV27; possibly TRBD1 for D (6 bases). V lost 8 bases and J lost 7, with 15 bases in between. Germline V lookup: CDR1 MNHEY, CDR2 SMNVEV (reference sequence). There are 12 residues in the CDR3. The CDR3 is CASGARDREQYF. CDR3 nucleotides: TGTGCCAGCGGCGCCCGAGACAGGGAGCAGTACTTC.

Notes on this clonotype: It may be a read error: a sequence one base away is much more abundant. The chain employs TRBV25-1 and TRBJ2-7; possibly TRBD1 or TRBD2 for D (5 bases each). Germline V gives CDR1 MGHDK, CDR2 SYGVNS. The CDR3 covers 15 residues. With 10 bases removed from V and 3 bases from J, the gap between germline ends came to 22 bases. The CDR3 DNA is TGTGCCATCAGATCTTCTCGGGGCTATAGCTACGAGCAGTACTTC. It translates to CAIRSSRGYSYEQYF.

This chain connects TRBV6-5 to TRBJ2-1, with 11 bases lining up with TRBD2. CDR3 length: 14 amino acids. The V gene's germline CDR1 is MNHEY and CDR2 SVGAGI. The CDR3 bases are TGTGCAACTAGCGGGGGCAGCTCCTACAATGAGCAGTTCTTC. It codes for CATSGGSSYNEQFF.

The chain carries TRBV6-2 or TRBV6-3 and TRBJ2-7; the D call may be TRBD1 or TRBD2 (5 bases each). Germline CDR1 is MNHEY and CDR2 is SVGEGT. The CDR3 has 13 amino acids. Trimming took off 10 bases at V and 7 bases at J, with 20 bases between the two ends. The CDR3 sequence is CAILQGAIMEQYF. The CDR3 nucleotides read TGTGCCATCCTGCAGGGAGCGATAATGGAGCAGTACTTC.

This clonotype was found a few times. The CDR3 reads CASSSILAGVSEQYF. CDR3 nucleotide sequence: TGTGCCAGCAGTTCTATTCTAGCGGGAGTCAGCGAGCAGTACTTC. The chain couples TRBV27 to TRBJ2-7; 10 bases match TRBD2. V lost 4 bases and J lost 6; bases outside the gene matches: 9. There are 15 residues in the CDR3. Germline CDR1 and CDR2: MNHEY and SMNVEV (reference sequence).